The 7 T cell receptor beta chains listed next were all sequenced from one sample in a study of cytomegalovirus exposure and HLA in healthy donors. Researchers ran the PCR with 60 Vbeta and 13 Jbeta primers. Sequencing was performed with immunoSEQ multiplex PCR; in TCRdb, only in-frame clones are kept and a portion is missing. The table has tens of thousands of clones, approximately 73% seen once. Source material: PBMCs. The receptors were sampled from a man in his forties or fifties in good health and CMV-seronegative.

CDR3 residues: CASSLDRLPGAQYF. CDR3 sequence (DNA): TGTGCCAGCAGCTTAGATCGACTGCCCGGAGCCCAGTACTTC. The V gene is TRBV11-2, the J gene TRBJ2-5; no clear D. V shed 0 bases and J shed 9 bases, with 14 bases lying between them. Germline CDR1 SGHAT, CDR2 FQNNGV. The length of the CDR3 is 14 residues.

The chain carries TRBV6-1 and TRBJ1-2; TRBD1 might be the D (6 bases). This CDR3 is 15 amino acids long. Trimming removed 0 bases from V and 8 bases from J, with 16 bases in between. Germline assignment: CDR1 MNHNS and CDR2 SASEGT. As DNA, the CDR3 is TGTGCCAGCAGTGAAGCAGGATGGGGGCAGTGGGGCTACACCTTC. Translation gives CASSEAGWGQWGYTF.

V usage is TRBV9 and J usage is TRBJ2-1; no firm D call. The CDR3 has 11 residues. Germline V gene sequence: CDR1 SGDLS, CDR2 YYNGEE. The V end was cut by 3 bases, the J end by 10 bases, with 8 bases between. The CDR3 region has the DNA TGTGCCAGCAGCGCAGCCGGGGAGCAGTTCTTC. It specifies CASSAAGEQFF.

V gene TRBV6-5 combines with J gene TRBJ1-5; perhaps TRBD1 as D (5 bases). This CDR3 contains 15 residues. The V and J ends lost 6 bases and 2 bases respectively, with 14 bases between them. Per the germline V gene, CDR1 is MNHEY and CDR2 is SVGAGI. For the CDR3, the DNA is TGTGCCAGCAGGTCGTGGTCGGGGGGCAATCAGCCCCAGCATTTT. It encodes CASRSWSGGNQPQHF.

This clone was counted a few times. This specimen includes other DNA sequences encoding the same CDR3. This sequence joins TRBV30 and TRBJ2-1, with 7 bases that match TRBD2. Per germline, CDR1 GTSNPN and CDR2 SVGIG (reference sequence). The CDR3 consists of 15 residues. With V trimmed by 3 bases and J by 9 bases, 14 bases remained unmatched. The CDR3 coding sequence is TGTGCCTGGAGGGCACTAGCGAGGGAGACTGGTGAGCAGTTCTTC. This encodes CAWRALARETGEQFF.

The chain links TRBV27 to TRBJ1-2, with 10 bases aligning to TRBD1. This CDR3 is built from 14 residues. With 4 bases clipped from V and 4 bases from J, the junction kept 3 bases outside the gene matches. Per germline, CDR1 MNHEY and CDR2 SMNVEV (reference sequence). This CDR3 is CASSYDRGPYGYTF. CDR3 DNA: TGTGCCAGCAGTTACGACAGGGGGCCCTATGGCTACACCTTC.

This clone was detected only a few times. Other DNA sequences within the sample encode an identical CDR3. This chain joins TRBV6-5 and TRBJ2-3; D is perhaps TRBD1 (6 bases). The V end was cut by 4 bases, the J end by 6 bases, with 8 bases between. Germline V gene lookup returns CDR1 MNHEY and CDR2 SVGAGI. CDR3 size: 12 residues. CDR3 nucleotides: TGTGCCAGCAGTTCCACAGGGGATACGCAGTATTTT. This sequence encodes CASSSTGDTQYF.